Described below is a single TCR beta chain sequence and its context. Its specificity is unknown. Sequencing relied on a cDNA template that was reverse transcribed from extracted RNA. TCRdb keeps only in-frame clones here, not all; method: immunoSEQ multiplex PCR. The data show roughly 120,000 clones, with less than 45% seen just once and 2.5% to 3.5% held by the top ten. The sample comes from a study of CD8+ T cells in alopecia areata. The V gene end was trimmed by 4 bases and the J gene end by 1 base; junction bases not matched to a gene: 5. Looked up from germline, CDR1 is SGHVS and CDR2 is FNYEAQ. CDR3 length: 15 residues. The study's findings and limits: More clonal than normal scalp was lesional scalp, particularly alopecia totalis/universalis.

This chain links TRBV7-6 with TRBJ2-3; 7 nucleotides match TRBD2. Sequenced: CD4+ T cells sorted from blood. This sequence originates from a human donor with alopecia areata. CDR3 sequence (DNA): TGTGCCAGCAGCTACCAGCGGGGCCGCACAGATACGCAGTATTTT. Translated: CASSYQRGRTDTQYF.